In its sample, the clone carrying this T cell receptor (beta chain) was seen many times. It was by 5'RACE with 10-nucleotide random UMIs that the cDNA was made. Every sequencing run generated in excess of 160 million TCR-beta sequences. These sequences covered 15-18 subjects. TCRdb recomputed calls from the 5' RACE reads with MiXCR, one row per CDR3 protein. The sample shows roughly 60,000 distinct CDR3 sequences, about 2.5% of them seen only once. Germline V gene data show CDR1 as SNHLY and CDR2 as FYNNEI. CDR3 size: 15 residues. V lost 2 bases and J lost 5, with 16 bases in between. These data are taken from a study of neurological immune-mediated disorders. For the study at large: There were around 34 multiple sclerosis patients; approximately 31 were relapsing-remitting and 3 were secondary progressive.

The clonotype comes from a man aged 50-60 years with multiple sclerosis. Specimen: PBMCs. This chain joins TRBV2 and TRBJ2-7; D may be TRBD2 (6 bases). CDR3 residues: CASSERRGRYDEQYF. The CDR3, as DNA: TGTGCCAGCAGTGAAAGGAGGGGACGGTACGACGAGCAGTACTTC.